This T cell receptor beta chain was identified in a study of glioma-infiltrating T cells. Amplification of TCR alpha and beta CDR3 regions from RNA used iRepertoire nested multiplex PCR. For one-step reverse transcription and amplification, about 90-400 ng of tissue mRNA or PBMC total RNA was used. MiXCR, applied by TCRdb to the multiplex PCR reads, yields one record per CDR3 protein. Here the sample spans some 150,000 distinct CDR3 sequences, approximately 39% being singletons. The CDR3 has 14 amino acids. Germline-derived CDR1 and CDR2 are MNHEY and SVGEGT. The V end lost 5 bases, the J end lost 8 bases, and 16 bases lay between the germline ends. This clonotype was observed many times. The antigen is unknown. Findings and caveats of the study: Above-expected tissue-blood divergence occurred in all gliomas, most in low-grade ones. Very few CDR3 sequences were shared between tissue and blood.

The sequence came from a human donor with low-grade glioma or glioblastoma, undergoing nonglioma brain surgery, or in good health (not recorded which). The V gene is TRBV6-2 or TRBV6-3, the J gene TRBJ2-1, with D unresolved. The material sequenced was glioma tissue, nonneoplastic brain tissue, or PBMCs (not recorded which). CDR3 residues: CASSPRAYSHEQFF. CDR3 DNA sequence: TGTGCCAGCAGTCCCCGGGCCTACAGTCATGAGCAGTTCTTC.